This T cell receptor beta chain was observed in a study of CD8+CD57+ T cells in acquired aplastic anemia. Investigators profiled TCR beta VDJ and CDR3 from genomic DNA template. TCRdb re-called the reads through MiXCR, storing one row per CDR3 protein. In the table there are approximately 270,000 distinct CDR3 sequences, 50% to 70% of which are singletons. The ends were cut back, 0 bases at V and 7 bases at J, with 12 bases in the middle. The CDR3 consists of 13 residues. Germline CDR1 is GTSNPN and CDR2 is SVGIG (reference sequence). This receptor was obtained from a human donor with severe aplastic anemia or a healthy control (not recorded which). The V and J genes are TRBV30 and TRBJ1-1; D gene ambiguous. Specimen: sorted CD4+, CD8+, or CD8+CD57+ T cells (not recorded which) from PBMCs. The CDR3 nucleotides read TGTGCCTGGAGTGTACTATACACTGGTGAAGCTTTCTTT. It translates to CAWSVLYTGEAFF.